This TCR beta chain came from a study of blood T cell repertoires in COVID-19. J gave up 0 bases and V 3 bases, and 6 bases lay outside the gene matches. Germline CDR1 is SGHRS and CDR2 is YFSETQ. This CDR3 has 15 amino acids. Profiling relied on immunoSEQ multiplex PCR, and the TCRdb table lists in-frame clones only, not all of them. This sample has about 36,000 clones, with 60% to 85% found just once. The chain couples TRBV5-1 to TRBJ2-7; TRBD1 aligns across 7 bases. This sequence originates from a man aged 60 to 75 with active COVID-19. Specimen: peripheral blood. The CDR3 reads CASSSGQAFSYEQYF. For the CDR3, the DNA is TGCGCCAGCAGCTCCGGACAGGCGTTCTCCTACGAGCAGTACTTC.